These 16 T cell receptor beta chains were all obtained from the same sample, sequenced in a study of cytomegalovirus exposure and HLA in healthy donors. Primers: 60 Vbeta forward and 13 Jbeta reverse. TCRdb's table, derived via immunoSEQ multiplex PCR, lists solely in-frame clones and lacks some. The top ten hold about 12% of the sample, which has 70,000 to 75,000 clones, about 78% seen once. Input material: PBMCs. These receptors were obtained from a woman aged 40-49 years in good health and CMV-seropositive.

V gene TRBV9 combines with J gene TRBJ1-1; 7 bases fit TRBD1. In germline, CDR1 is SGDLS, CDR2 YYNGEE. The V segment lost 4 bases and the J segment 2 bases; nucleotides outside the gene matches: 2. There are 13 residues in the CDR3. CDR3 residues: CASSRDRNTEAFF. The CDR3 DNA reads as TGTGCCAGCAGCCGGGACAGAAACACTGAAGCTTTCTTT.

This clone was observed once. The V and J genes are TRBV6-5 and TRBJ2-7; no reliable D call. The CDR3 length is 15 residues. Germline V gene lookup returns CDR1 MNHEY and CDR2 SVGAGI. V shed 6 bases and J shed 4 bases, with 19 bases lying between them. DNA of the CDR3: TGTGCCAGCAGCCGACCGGGTCCCTCCACATACGAGCAGTACTTC. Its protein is CASSRPGPSTYEQYF.

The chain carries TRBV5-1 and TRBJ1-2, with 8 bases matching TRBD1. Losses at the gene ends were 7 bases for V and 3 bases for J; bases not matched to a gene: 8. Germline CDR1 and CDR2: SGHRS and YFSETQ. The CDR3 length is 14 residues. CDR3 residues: CASSASGGHYGYTF. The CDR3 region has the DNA TGCGCCAGCTCAGCCTCAGGGGGCCACTATGGCTACACCTTC.

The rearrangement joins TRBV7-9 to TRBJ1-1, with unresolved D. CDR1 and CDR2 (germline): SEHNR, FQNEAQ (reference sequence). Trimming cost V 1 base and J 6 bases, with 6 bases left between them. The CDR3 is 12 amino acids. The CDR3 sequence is CASSLVGAEAFF. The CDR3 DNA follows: TGTGCCAGCAGCTTAGTCGGGGCTGAAGCTTTCTTT.

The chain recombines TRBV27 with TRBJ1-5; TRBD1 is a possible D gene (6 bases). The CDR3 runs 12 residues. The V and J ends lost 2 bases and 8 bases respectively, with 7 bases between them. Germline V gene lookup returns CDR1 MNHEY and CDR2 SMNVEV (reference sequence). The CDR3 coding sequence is TGTGCCAGCAGTTTAGAGGGGGAGCCCCAGCATTTT. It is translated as CASSLEGEPQHF.

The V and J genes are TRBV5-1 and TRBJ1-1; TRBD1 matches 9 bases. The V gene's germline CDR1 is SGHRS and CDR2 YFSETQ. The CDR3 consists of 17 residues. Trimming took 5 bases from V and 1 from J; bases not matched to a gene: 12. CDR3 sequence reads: CASSPVLPGQGNTEAFF. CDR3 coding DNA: TGCGCCAGCAGTCCTGTATTACCGGGACAGGGGAACACTGAAGCTTTCTTT.

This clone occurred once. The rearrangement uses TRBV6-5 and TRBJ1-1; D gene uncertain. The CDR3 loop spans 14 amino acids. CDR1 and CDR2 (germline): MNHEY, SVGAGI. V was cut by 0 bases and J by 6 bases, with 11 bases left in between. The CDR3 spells CASSYSLNRAEAFF. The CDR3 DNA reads TGTGCCAGCAGTTACTCTTTAAATCGGGCTGAAGCTTTCTTT.

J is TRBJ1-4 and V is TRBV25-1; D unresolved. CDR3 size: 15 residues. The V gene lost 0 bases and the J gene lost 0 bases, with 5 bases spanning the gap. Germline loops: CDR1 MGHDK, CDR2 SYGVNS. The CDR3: CASSEYSATNEKLFF. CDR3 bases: TGTGCCAGCAGTGAATACTCCGCAACTAATGAAAAACTGTTTTTT.

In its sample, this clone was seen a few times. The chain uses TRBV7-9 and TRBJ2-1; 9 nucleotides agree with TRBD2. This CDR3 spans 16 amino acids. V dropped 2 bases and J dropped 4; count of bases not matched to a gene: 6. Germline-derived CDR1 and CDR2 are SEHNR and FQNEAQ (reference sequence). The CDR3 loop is CASSLSASGEYNEQFF. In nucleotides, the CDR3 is TGTGCCAGCAGCTTAAGTGCTAGCGGGGAGTACAATGAGCAGTTCTTC.

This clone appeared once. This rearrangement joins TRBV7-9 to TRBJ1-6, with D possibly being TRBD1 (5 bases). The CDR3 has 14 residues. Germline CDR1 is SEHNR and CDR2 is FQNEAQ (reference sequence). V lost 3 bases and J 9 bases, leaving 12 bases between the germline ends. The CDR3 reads CASSLGTQGSPLHF. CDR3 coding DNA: TGTGCCAGCAGCTTGGGGACTCAAGGTTCACCCCTCCACTTT.

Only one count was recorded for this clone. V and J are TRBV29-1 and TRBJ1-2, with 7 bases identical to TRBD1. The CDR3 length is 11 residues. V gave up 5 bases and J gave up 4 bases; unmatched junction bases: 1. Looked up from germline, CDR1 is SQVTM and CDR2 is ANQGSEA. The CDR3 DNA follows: TGCAGCGTTCGACAGGGCTATGGCTACACCTTC. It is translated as CSVRQGYGYTF. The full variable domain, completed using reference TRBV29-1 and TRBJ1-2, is SAVISQKPSRDICQRGTSLTIQCQVDSQVTMMFWYRQQPGQSLTLIATANQGSEATYESGFVIDKFPISRPNLTFSTLTVSNMSPEDSSIYLCSVRQGYGYTFGSGTRLTVV.

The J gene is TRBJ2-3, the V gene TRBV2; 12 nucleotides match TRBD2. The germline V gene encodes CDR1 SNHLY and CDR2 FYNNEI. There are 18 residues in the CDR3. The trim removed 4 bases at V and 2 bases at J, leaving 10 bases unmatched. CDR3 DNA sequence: TGTGCCAGCAGTGGCGAGACTAGCGGGGGCTTCCACACAGATACGCAGTATTTT. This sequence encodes CASSGETSGGFHTDTQYF.

CDR3 protein: CASSESEYTEAFF. CDR3 DNA sequence: TGCGCCAGCAGTGAGTCGGAGTACACTGAAGCTTTCTTT. This chain joins TRBV10-1 and TRBJ1-1; D gene uncertain. The germline V gene encodes CDR1 WNHNN and CDR2 SYGVQD (reference sequence). The CDR3 length is 13 residues. Trimming took 0 bases from V and 3 from J, leaving 5 bases between them.

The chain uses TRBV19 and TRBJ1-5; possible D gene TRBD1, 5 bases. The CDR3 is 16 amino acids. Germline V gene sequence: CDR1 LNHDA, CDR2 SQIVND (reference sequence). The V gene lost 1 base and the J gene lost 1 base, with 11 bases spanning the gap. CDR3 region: CASSIVGRGSNQPQHF. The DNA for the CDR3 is TGTGCCAGTAGTATAGTGGGCCGGGGGAGCAATCAGCCCCAGCATTTT.

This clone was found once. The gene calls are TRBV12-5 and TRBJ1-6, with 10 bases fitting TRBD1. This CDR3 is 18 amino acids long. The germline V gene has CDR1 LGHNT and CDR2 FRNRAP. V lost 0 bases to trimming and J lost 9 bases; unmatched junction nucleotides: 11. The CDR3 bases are TGTGCTAGTGGTTTGGTTGGGGACAGGGGATCAAGCAGTTCACCCCTCCACTTT. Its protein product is CASGLVGDRGSSSSPLHF.

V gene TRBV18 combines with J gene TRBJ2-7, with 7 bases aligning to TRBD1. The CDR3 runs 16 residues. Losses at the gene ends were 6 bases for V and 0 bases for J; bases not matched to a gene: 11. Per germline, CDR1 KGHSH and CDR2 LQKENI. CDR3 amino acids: CASSGTGTEDSYEQYF. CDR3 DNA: TGTGCCAGCTCCGGGACCGGGACAGAGGACTCCTACGAGCAGTACTTC.